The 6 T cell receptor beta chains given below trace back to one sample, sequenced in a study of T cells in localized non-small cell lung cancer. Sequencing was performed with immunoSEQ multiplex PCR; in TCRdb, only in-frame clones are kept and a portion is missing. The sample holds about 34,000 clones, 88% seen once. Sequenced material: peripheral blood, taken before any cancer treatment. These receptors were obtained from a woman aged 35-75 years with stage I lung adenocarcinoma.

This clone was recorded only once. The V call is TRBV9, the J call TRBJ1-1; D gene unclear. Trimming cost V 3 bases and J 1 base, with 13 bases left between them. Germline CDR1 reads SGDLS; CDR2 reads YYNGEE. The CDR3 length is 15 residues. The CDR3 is CASSAASSTNTEAFF. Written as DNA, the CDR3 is TGTGCCAGCAGCGCAGCCTCTTCGACGAACACTGAAGCTTTCTTT.

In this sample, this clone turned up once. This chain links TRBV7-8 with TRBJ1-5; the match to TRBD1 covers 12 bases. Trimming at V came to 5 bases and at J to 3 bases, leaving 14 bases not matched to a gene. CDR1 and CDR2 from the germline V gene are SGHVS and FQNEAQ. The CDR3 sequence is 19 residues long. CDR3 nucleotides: TGTGCCAGCAGCCGAAGCCGGGACAGGGGGCGCGGAGACAATCAGCCCCAGCATTTT. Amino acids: CASSRSRDRGRGDNQPQHF.

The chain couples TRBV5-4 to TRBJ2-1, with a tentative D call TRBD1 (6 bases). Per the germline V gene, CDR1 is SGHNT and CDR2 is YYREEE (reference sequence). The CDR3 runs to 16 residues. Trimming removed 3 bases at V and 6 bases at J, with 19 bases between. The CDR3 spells CASSWTALTVSNEQFF. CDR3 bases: TGTGCCAGCAGCTGGACAGCCCTAACTGTATCCAATGAGCAGTTCTTC. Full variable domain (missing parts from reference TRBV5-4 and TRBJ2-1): ETGVTQSPTHLIKTRGQQVTLRCSSQSGHNTVSWYQQALGQGPQFIFQYYREEENGRGNFPPRFSGLQFPNYSSELNVNALELDDSALYLCASSWTALTVSNEQFFGPGTRLTVL.

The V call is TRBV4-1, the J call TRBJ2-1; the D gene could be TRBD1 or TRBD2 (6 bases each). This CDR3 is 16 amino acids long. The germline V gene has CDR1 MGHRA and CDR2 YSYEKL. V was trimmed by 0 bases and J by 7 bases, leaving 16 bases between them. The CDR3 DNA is TGCGCCAGCAGCCAAGAGGGAACGGGGGCTGGGAATGAGCAGTTCTTC. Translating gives CASSQEGTGAGNEQFF.

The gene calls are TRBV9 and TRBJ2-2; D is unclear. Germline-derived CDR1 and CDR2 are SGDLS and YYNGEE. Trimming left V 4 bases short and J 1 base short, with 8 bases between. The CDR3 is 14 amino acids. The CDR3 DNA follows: TGTGCCAGCAGCCTTAGACTGAACACCGGGGAGCTGTTTTTT. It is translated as CASSLRLNTGELFF.

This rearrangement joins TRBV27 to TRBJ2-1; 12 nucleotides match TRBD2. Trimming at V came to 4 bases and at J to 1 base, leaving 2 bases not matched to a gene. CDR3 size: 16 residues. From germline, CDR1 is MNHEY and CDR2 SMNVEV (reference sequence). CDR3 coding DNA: TGTGCCAGCAGTTCGGGACTAGCGGGTTCCTACAATGAGCAGTTCTTC. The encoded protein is CASSSGLAGSYNEQFF.